What follows are 31 T cell receptor beta chains derived from one specimen sequenced in a study of shared clonotypes between healthy human individuals (dated by TCRdb to the early 2020s). The method was the immunoSEQ multiplex PCR assay. This immuneACCESS table, as held by TCRdb, lists in-frame sequences with V and J called but not all clones. Of the missing ones, under half trace to an unresolved V gene in checked studies; the others have no known cause. This sample holds over a million clones; around 76% were observed only once. Approximately 1.3% of the sample is in the top ten clones. Sequencing was performed on memory CD4+ T cells sorted from blood. The sample's cell subset or site label is to be understood as: CD45RA-negative fraction. The source is a man aged 18-30 years in good health.

The chain joins TRBV30 to TRBJ1-5; possibly TRBD1 for D (6 bases). This CDR3 has 14 residues. Germline CDR1 GTSNPN, CDR2 SVGIG (reference sequence). Trimming left V 4 bases short and J 4 bases short, with 14 bases between. CDR3 amino acids: CAWTEGGVNQPQHF. The CDR3 DNA follows: TGTGCCTGGACCGAGGGGGGTGTGAATCAGCCCCAGCATTTT.

The CDR3 spells CASGQGGGTEAFF. In nucleotides, the CDR3 is TGTGCTAGTGGTCAGGGGGGAGGCACTGAAGCTTTCTTT. This sequence joins TRBV12-5 and TRBJ1-1; 7 positions agree with TRBD1. There are 13 residues in the CDR3. Per the germline V gene, CDR1 is LGHNT and CDR2 is FRNRAP. V lost 5 bases and J lost 4; bases outside the gene matches: 4.

Only a few counts were recorded for this clone. The chain couples TRBV11-1 to TRBJ2-5; D gene uncertain. The length of the CDR3 is 13 residues. The V and J ends lost 3 bases and 5 bases respectively, with 10 bases between them. CDR1 is SGHAT, CDR2 FQDESV, per germline (reference sequence). The CDR3 spells CASSFHTDETQYF. The CDR3 DNA follows: TGTGCCAGCAGCTTTCACACCGACGAGACCCAGTACTTC.

The chain employs TRBV9 and TRBJ2-5, with TRBD2 matching 7 bases. The CDR3 spans 14 residues. Germline trimming cut 3 bases from V and 5 bases from J; bases unmatched to any gene: 7. The germline V gene encodes CDR1 SGDLS and CDR2 YYNGEE. CDR3 sequence reads: CASSAGEGRETQYF. In DNA form, the CDR3 reads TGTGCCAGCAGCGCCGGGGAGGGAAGGGAGACCCAGTACTTC. The full variable domain, with the rest looked up from reference TRBV9 and TRBJ2-5, is DSGVTQTPKHLITATGQRVTLRCSPRSGDLSVYWYQQSLDQGLQFLIQYYNGEERAKGNILERFSAQQFPDLHSELNLSSLELGDSALYFCASSAGEGRETQYFGPGTRLLVL.

The chain carries TRBV15 and TRBJ2-5; D is unresolved. CDR3 length equals 14 residues. V lost 5 bases, J lost 3 bases, and 13 bases lay in between. Germline V gene sequence: CDR1 LNHNV, CDR2 YYDKDF (reference sequence). CDR3 amino acids: CATSRDRTEETQYF. The CDR3 DNA sequence: TGTGCCACCAGCCGTGATAGAACGGAAGAGACCCAGTACTTC.

The chain combines TRBV5-6 with TRBJ2-2; no definite D call. The CDR3 is made up of 13 amino acids. Germline V lookup: CDR1 SGHDT, CDR2 YYEEEE. Deletions cut 2 bases from V and 4 bases from J, with 6 bases between. CDR3 protein: CASSLVSTGELFF. CDR3 nucleotides: TGTGCCAGCAGCTTAGTGAGCACCGGGGAGCTGTTTTTT.

The sample holds a few counts of this clone. This chain joins TRBV6-8 and TRBJ1-5; 7 positions match TRBD1. The germline V gene has CDR1 MNHGY and CDR2 SAAAGT. V trimming: 6 bases; J trimming: 6 bases; junction bases outside the gene matches: 17. This CDR3 is built from 17 residues. The CDR3 DNA sequence: TGTGCCAGCAGGACAGGGACCCTTCCTAGAGAGTGTCAGCCCCAGCATTTT. It encodes CASRTGTLPRECQPQHF.

The CDR3 region is CASRSYEKLFF. The CDR3 DNA reads TGTGCCAGCAGGAGTTATGAAAAACTGTTTTTT. This chain uses TRBV2 with TRBJ1-4; D remains ambiguous. Trimming left V 6 bases short and J 6 bases short, with 5 bases between. Germline V gene lookup returns CDR1 SNHLY and CDR2 FYNNEI. The CDR3 totals 11 residues.

The chain uses TRBV28 and TRBJ1-5; D unresolved. The CDR3 runs to 14 residues. Germline CDR1 reads MDHEN; CDR2 reads SYDVKM. V dropped 3 bases and J dropped 1 base, with 7 bases sitting between them. Here the CDR3 reads CASSFVQSNQPQHF. DNA of the CDR3: TGTGCCAGCAGTTTCGTACAGAGCAATCAGCCCCAGCATTTT.

This chain links TRBV7-9 with TRBJ2-7; 9 bases align to TRBD2. The CDR3 has 14 amino acids. Germline values: CDR1 SEHNR, CDR2 FQNEAQ (reference sequence). V lost 5 bases to trimming and J lost 3 bases; unmatched junction nucleotides: 5. CDR3 DNA: TGTGCCAGCAGCGAGACTAGCGGCGACTACGAGCAGTACTTC. The encoded protein is CASSETSGDYEQYF.

The rearrangement uses TRBV2 and TRBJ2-5; possibly TRBD1 for D (6 bases). Germline V gene data show CDR1 as SNHLY and CDR2 as FYNNEI. Trimming removed 7 bases from V and 2 bases from J, with 17 bases in between. The CDR3 length is 15 residues. CDR3 loop: CASTRGPNLQETQYF. The CDR3 DNA is TGTGCCAGCACCAGGGGCCCTAACCTTCAAGAGACCCAGTACTTC. The full variable domain, its missing parts supplied by reference TRBV2 and TRBJ2-5, is EPEVTQTPSHQVTQMGQEVILRCVPISNHLYFYWYRQILGQKVEFLVSFYNNEISEKSEIFDDQFSVERPDGSNFTLKIRSTKLEDSAMYFCASTRGPNLQETQYFGPGTRLLVL.

This clone has just a few counts. V is TRBV19 and J is TRBJ2-5, with 8 bases matching TRBD1. Trimming took 10 bases from V and 5 from J; bases not matched to a gene: 12. CDR1 is LNHDA, CDR2 SQIVND, per germline (reference sequence). The CDR3 runs 14 residues. The CDR3 nucleotides are TGTGCCACCAAACAGGGGGGAGTTTTGGAGACCCAGTACTTC. This gives the protein CATKQGGVLETQYF. Using reference TRBV19 and TRBJ2-5 for the parts outside the CDR3, the full variable domain is DGGITQSPKYLFRKEGQNVTLSCEQNLNHDAMYWYRQDPGQGLRLIYYSQIVNDFQKGDIAEGYSVSREKKESFPLTVTSAQKNPTAFYLCATKQGGVLETQYFGPGTRLLVL.

This clone was counted between two and nine times. The rearrangement joins TRBV4-1 to TRBJ2-3, with 12 nucleotides matching TRBD2. Germline values: CDR1 MGHRA, CDR2 YSYEKL. The CDR3 spans 17 residues. The trim removed 0 bases at V and 8 bases at J, leaving 9 bases unmatched. CDR3 in amino acids: CASSQDASGGASGTQYF. The DNA for the CDR3 is TGCGCCAGCAGCCAAGATGCTAGCGGGGGGGCAAGCGGTACGCAGTATTTT.

CDR3 sequence: CASSQDLGGYTF. The CDR3 DNA is TGCGCCAGCAGCCAAGATCTAGGAGGCTACACCTTC. The chain uses TRBV4-3 and TRBJ1-2; D not certain. This CDR3 is 12 amino acids long. V was cut by 0 bases and J by 8 bases, with 7 bases left in between. Germline lookup yields CDR1 LGHNA and CDR2 YSLEER.

This chain links TRBV5-1 with TRBJ2-3; 11 bases align to TRBD2. V lost 4 bases, J lost 1 base, and 8 bases stayed unmatched. Germline assignment: CDR1 SGHRS and CDR2 YFSETQ. The CDR3 is made up of 17 amino acids. The CDR3 DNA follows: TGCGCCAGCAGCCCGGGGACTAGCGGTGTGGGCACAGATACGCAGTATTTT. Its protein product is CASSPGTSGVGTDTQYF. Complete variable domain (other parts from reference TRBV5-1 and TRBJ2-3): KAGVTQTPRYLIKTRGQQVTLSCSPISGHRSVSWYQQTPGQGLQFLFEYFSETQRNKGNFPGRFSGRQFSNSRSEMNVSTLELGDSALYLCASSPGTSGVGTDTQYFGPGTRLTVL.

The chain has TRBV13 and TRBJ1-1, with 9 bases matching TRBD1. Germline loops: CDR1 PRHDT, CDR2 FYEKMQ (reference sequence). V gave up 2 bases and J gave up 4 bases; unmatched junction bases: 11. The CDR3 loop spans 17 amino acids. CDR3 coding DNA: TGTGCCAGCAGCTTAAGGGAGTTGGGACAGGGCGGCACTGAAGCTTTCTTT. This sequence encodes CASSLRELGQGGTEAFF.

The table lists this clone with a few counts. The rearrangement links TRBV18 to TRBJ1-6; the match to TRBD1 covers 7 bases. V lost 3 bases, J lost 8 bases, and 7 bases stayed unmatched. The V gene's germline CDR1 is KGHSH and CDR2 LQKENI. CDR3 length: 15 residues. This CDR3 reads CASSPTGLGDSPLHF. The CDR3 DNA follows: TGTGCCAGCTCACCGACAGGGCTGGGGGATTCACCCCTCCACTTT.

The count of this clone is one. A read error may produce the germline difference seen at one junction end. The chain carries TRBV7-2 and TRBJ2-5; TRBD2 agrees at 7 bases. This CDR3 spans 16 amino acids. The germline gives CDR1 SGHTA, CDR2 FQGNSA. The CDR3 nucleotides are TGCGCCAGCAGCCAAGATGTGGCTAGCGGCCAAGAGACCCAGTACTTC. Amino acid sequence: CASSQDVASGQETQYF.

The rearrangement links TRBV11-2 to TRBJ2-3, with unresolved D. V shed 1 base and J shed 4 bases, with 9 bases lying between them. Per germline, CDR1 SGHAT and CDR2 FQNNGV. This CDR3 is built from 14 residues. The CDR3 region is CASSLGGGADTQYF. CDR3 bases: TGTGCCAGCAGCTTAGGGGGTGGGGCAGATACGCAGTATTTT.

The chain joins TRBV7-2 to TRBJ2-5; D may be TRBD1 or TRBD2 (6 bases each). The V gene's germline CDR1 is SGHTA and CDR2 FQGNSA. The CDR3 has 15 residues. The V end lost 5 bases, the J end lost 4 bases, and 17 bases lay between the germline ends. The CDR3 loop reads CASSPDSGGGETQYF. CDR3 in DNA: TGTGCCAGCAGCCCGGATTCCGGAGGGGGAGAGACCCAGTACTTC.

This clone was seen just once. The rearrangement uses TRBV5-1 and TRBJ2-1; TRBD2 aligns across 7 bases. The CDR3 has 16 residues. Trimming took 0 bases from V and 9 from J; bases not matched to a gene: 12. Looked up from germline, CDR1 is SGHRS and CDR2 is YFSETQ. The CDR3 loop reads CASSLVTGLGSSEQFF. The CDR3 DNA reads TGCGCCAGCAGCTTGGTGACCGGACTAGGTAGTTCTGAGCAGTTCTTC.

This clone was counted only a few times. The chain employs TRBV6-1 and TRBJ1-6, with D tentatively TRBD1 (6 bases). In germline, CDR1 is MNHNS, CDR2 SASEGT. The V end lost 4 bases, the J end lost 5 bases, and 15 bases lay between the germline ends. The CDR3 extends over 16 amino acids. The CDR3 DNA follows: TGTGCCAGCAGTGTACAGGGCGATTTCCATAATTCACCCCTCCACTTT. Translated: CASSVQGDFHNSPLHF.

The rearrangement links TRBV14 to TRBJ1-4; D might be TRBD1 (5 bases). The V gene lost 3 bases and the J gene lost 12 bases, with 26 bases spanning the gap. The CDR3 is 17 amino acids. CDR1 is SGHDN and CDR2 is FVKESK in the germline V gene. For the CDR3, the DNA is TGTGCCAGCAGCCATCGGCGATCCAGTGCCAAAATAGGGGAACTGTTTTTT. This codes for CASSHRRSSAKIGELFF.

The chain has TRBV30 and TRBJ2-7, with 10 nucleotides matching TRBD1. CDR1 GTSNPN and CDR2 SVGIG come from the germline V gene (reference sequence). The V gene end was trimmed by 5 bases and the J gene end by 6 bases; junction bases not matched to a gene: 10. There are 14 residues in the CDR3. The CDR3 reads CAWDRDRGISEQYF. As DNA, the CDR3 is TGTGCCTGGGACCGGGACAGGGGAATCTCCGAGCAGTACTTC.

This rearrangement joins TRBV2 to TRBJ1-6, with D perhaps matching TRBD1 (5 bases). The CDR3 covers 18 residues. Trimming stripped 2 bases from V and 7 bases from J, with 21 bases between. Germline assignment: CDR1 SNHLY and CDR2 FYNNEI. CDR3 coding DNA: TGTGCCAGCAGTGAACGGCCACCCGGGGGGGGAAGAAATTCACCCCTCCACTTT. Protein: CASSERPPGGGRNSPLHF.

This clone has a handful of counts. The chain carries TRBV6-5 and TRBJ2-7; D is undetermined. The CDR3 covers 12 residues. Germline loops: CDR1 MNHEY, CDR2 SVGAGI. V gave up 5 bases and J gave up 0 bases, with 5 bases separating them. The CDR3, as DNA: TGTGCCAGCAGTCCGCACTCCTACGAGCAGTACTTC. Amino acids: CASSPHSYEQYF.

V usage is TRBV6-5 and J usage is TRBJ2-3, with D perhaps TRBD1 or TRBD2 (5 bases each). This CDR3 spans 15 amino acids. In germline, CDR1 is MNHEY, CDR2 SVGAGI. The V end lost 4 bases, the J end lost 3 bases, and 14 bases lay between the germline ends. The CDR3 is CASSSGTRRTDTQYF. CDR3 coding DNA: TGTGCCAGCAGTTCAGGGACCCGCCGGACAGATACGCAGTATTTT.

The rearrangement uses TRBV7-2 and TRBJ2-7, with TRBD2 identical over 10 bases. CDR1 SGHTA and CDR2 FQGNSA come from the germline V gene. The CDR3 spans 14 residues. Losses at the gene ends were 4 bases for V and 0 bases for J; bases not matched to a gene: 0. CDR3 loop: CASSWTSGSYEQYF. In DNA, the CDR3 is TGTGCCAGCAGCTGGACTAGCGGCTCCTACGAGCAGTACTTC.

V usage is TRBV5-4 and J usage is TRBJ2-1; D remains ambiguous. The ends were cut back, 0 bases at V and 0 bases at J, with 10 bases in the middle. This CDR3 spans 16 amino acids. Germline V lookup: CDR1 SGHNT, CDR2 YYREEE (reference sequence). In nucleotides, the CDR3 is TGTGCCAGCAGCTTGGAGGCGGACCTCTCCTACAATGAGCAGTTCTTC. This translates into CASSLEADLSYNEQFF.

The V and J genes are TRBV5-1 and TRBJ2-6; a possible D gene is TRBD1 (8 bases). With 4 bases removed from V and 3 bases from J, the gap between germline ends came to 29 bases. CDR3 length: 21 amino acids. Per germline, CDR1 SGHRS and CDR2 YFSETQ. CDR3 residues: CASSPPGGTGSVFGGANVLTF. In DNA, the CDR3 is TGCGCCAGCAGCCCCCCCGGGGGGACAGGTTCCGTCTTTGGTGGGGCCAACGTCCTGACTTTC.

The chain recombines TRBV19 with TRBJ1-6, with D unresolved. CDR3 length equals 14 residues. CDR1 LNHDA and CDR2 SQIVND come from the germline V gene (reference sequence). V gave up 4 bases and J gave up 7 bases, with 11 bases separating them. The CDR3 here is CASSREQNNSPLHF. The DNA for the CDR3 is TGTGCCAGTAGTAGAGAACAGAACAATTCACCCCTCCACTTT. The variable domain in full, with the rest retrieved from reference TRBV19 and TRBJ1-6, is DGGITQSPKYLFRKEGQNVTLSCEQNLNHDAMYWYRQDPGQGLRLIYYSQIVNDFQKGDIAEGYSVSREKKESFPLTVTSAQKNPTAFYLCASSREQNNSPLHFGNGTRLTVT.